The 18 T cell receptor beta chains reported below all come from one sample, sequenced in a study of blood T cell repertoires in COVID-19 (dated by TCRdb to the early 2020s). Libraries were built with the immunoSEQ multiplex PCR assay. TCRdb provides this immuneACCESS table in a form limited to in-frame rearrangements. Some clones are lacking; in checked studies, under half of them reflect an unresolved V gene, and why the rest are absent is not known. The sample includes about 68,000 clones, with approximately 89% observed a single time. Together, the top ten hold around 2.6% of the sample. The sequenced material came from peripheral blood. The receptors derive from a man between 45 and 60 years old with COVID-19, enrolled during active disease.

The gene calls are TRBV2 and TRBJ2-2; D gene ambiguous. The CDR3 sequence is 14 residues long. Trimming took off 7 bases at V and 2 bases at J, with 11 bases between the two ends. Germline V gives CDR1 SNHLY, CDR2 FYNNEI. CDR3 coding DNA: TGTGCCAGCATTCTCGCAGTTAACACCGGGGAGCTGTTTTTT. This codes for CASILAVNTGELFF.

This clone was recorded a few times. The chain employs TRBV4-1 and TRBJ2-3; 7 positions agree with TRBD1. The V segment lost 4 bases and the J segment 10 bases; nucleotides outside the gene matches: 8. The CDR3 is made up of 13 amino acids. The germline CDR1 and CDR2 sequences are MGHRA and YSYEKL. The CDR3 here is CASSPSQGNAQYF. For the CDR3, the DNA is TGCGCCAGCAGCCCTTCACAGGGGAATGCGCAGTATTTT.

The chain employs TRBV5-4 and TRBJ1-2; D is unresolved. The germline V gene has CDR1 SGHNT and CDR2 YYREEE (reference sequence). The CDR3 covers 12 residues. V shed 2 bases and J shed 8 bases, with 10 bases lying between them. CDR3 loop: CASSLVQTGYTF. CDR3 DNA: TGTGCCAGCAGCTTAGTACAGACCGGCTACACCTTC.

The chain joins TRBV5-1 to TRBJ1-1, with unresolved D. V shed 5 bases and J shed 0 bases, with 11 bases lying between them. CDR1 SGHRS and CDR2 YFSETQ come from the germline V gene. The CDR3 runs to 14 residues. The CDR3 protein is CASSAPSVNTEAFF. DNA of the CDR3: TGCGCCAGCAGTGCTCCCTCGGTGAACACTGAAGCTTTCTTT.

The J gene is TRBJ2-3, the V gene TRBV9; 9 nucleotides agree with TRBD2. After removal of 4 bases from V and 9 bases from J, the junction contained 9 bases not matched to a gene. CDR3 length: 14 amino acids. Per the germline V gene, CDR1 is SGDLS and CDR2 is YYNGEE. CDR3 sequence: CASSKGLAVETQYF. For the CDR3, the DNA is TGTGCCAGCAGCAAGGGACTAGCAGTTGAGACGCAGTATTTT.

The chain combines TRBV5-1 with TRBJ1-2, with TRBD1 identical over 8 bases. Germline CDR1 reads SGHRS; CDR2 reads YFSETQ. With 5 bases clipped from V and 4 bases from J, the junction kept 10 bases outside the gene matches. CDR3 length: 15 residues. The CDR3 here is CASRFDRGPIYGYTF. CDR3 sequence (DNA): TGCGCCAGCAGATTCGACAGGGGACCTATCTATGGCTACACCTTC. Supplemented by reference TRBV5-1 and TRBJ1-2, the full variable domain reads KAGVTQTPRYLIKTRGQQVTLSCSPISGHRSVSWYQQTPGQGLQFLFEYFSETQRNKGNFPGRFSGRQFSNSRSEMNVSTLELGDSALYLCASRFDRGPIYGYTFGSGTRLTVV.

The chain is built from TRBV6-2 or TRBV6-3 and TRBJ2-1; TRBD1 is a possible D gene (6 bases). Germline assignment: CDR1 MNHEY and CDR2 SVGEGT. V was shortened by 3 bases and J by 10 bases, with 19 bases between the two germline ends. There are 15 residues in the CDR3. The CDR3 protein is CASSYGRGHPAEQFF. For the CDR3, the DNA is TGTGCCAGCAGTTATGGCCGGGGACACCCTGCCGAGCAGTTCTTC.

The chain uses TRBV30 and TRBJ1-2; 10 bases line up with TRBD1. This CDR3 is built from 16 residues. The J segment lost 2 bases and the V segment lost 0 bases, leaving 6 bases of the junction unmatched. Germline V lookup: CDR1 GTSNPN, CDR2 SVGIG (reference sequence). This CDR3 is CAWSVLRTGGNYGYTF. The DNA of the CDR3 is TGTGCCTGGAGTGTATTACGGACAGGGGGGAACTATGGCTACACCTTC.

The V and J genes are TRBV7-9 and TRBJ2-3; D unresolved. The CDR3 consists of 13 residues. The germline V gene encodes CDR1 SEHNR and CDR2 FQNEAQ (reference sequence). The germline V and J ends were trimmed by 4 bases and 4 bases, with 9 bases remaining between them. CDR3 coding DNA: TGTGCCAGCAGCTCCCTCGGAGCAGATACGCAGTATTTT. Translated, it gives CASSSLGADTQYF. The full variable domain, rest sourced from reference TRBV7-9 and TRBJ2-3, is DTGVSQNPRHKITKRGQNVTFRCDPISEHNRLYWYRQTLGQGPEFLTYFQNEAQLEKSRLLSDRFSAERPKGSFSTLEIQRTEQGDSAMYLCASSSLGADTQYFGPGTRLTVL.

The CDR3 nucleotides read TGTGCCAGCAGCCATTTGCGGGGGTCCTACAATGAGCAGTTCTTC. Translation: CASSHLRGSYNEQFF. The rearrangement joins TRBV3-1 (or the pseudogene TRBV3-2) to TRBJ2-1, with 7 bases that match TRBD2. V gave up 3 bases and J gave up 1 base; unmatched junction bases: 3. CDR1 is LGHDT, CDR2 YNNKEL, per germline (reference sequence). The CDR3 runs 15 residues.

The chain has TRBV19 and TRBJ1-1, with D maybe TRBD1 (6 bases). Trimming took off 6 bases at V and 7 bases at J, with 18 bases between the two ends. Germline V gene lookup returns CDR1 LNHDA and CDR2 SQIVND (reference sequence). The length of the CDR3 is 14 residues. For the CDR3, the DNA is TGTGCCAGTAGCCAAACCTCCTCCAGGGGTGAAGCTTTCTTT. Translated: CASSQTSSRGEAFF.

The V call is TRBV9, the J call TRBJ2-3; TRBD1 agrees at 7 bases. The CDR3 is 14 residues long. V shed 3 bases, J shed 1 base, and the junction held 2 bases outside the gene matches. CDR1 and CDR2 from the germline V gene are SGDLS and YYNGEE. This chain's CDR3 is CASSADRGTDTQYF. CDR3 sequence (DNA): TGTGCCAGCAGCGCAGACAGGGGCACAGATACGCAGTATTTT. Combining the CDR3 with reference TRBV9 and TRBJ2-3 gives the whole variable domain DSGVTQTPKHLITATGQRVTLRCSPRSGDLSVYWYQQSLDQGLQFLIQYYNGEERAKGNILERFSAQQFPDLHSELNLSSLELGDSALYFCASSADRGTDTQYFGPGTRLTVL.

The chain recombines TRBV3-1 (or the pseudogene TRBV3-2) with TRBJ1-2, with TRBD1 matching 7 bases. In germline, CDR1 is LGHDT, CDR2 YNNKEL (reference sequence). The CDR3 sequence is 12 residues long. Trimming took 3 bases from V and 8 from J; bases not matched to a gene: 3. Here the CDR3 DNA reads TGTGCCAGCAGCCAGACAGGGTCAGGCTACACCTTC. Protein sequence: CASSQTGSGYTF.

The V gene is TRBV25-1, the J gene TRBJ1-3; D gene unclear. The ends were cut back, 4 bases at V and 4 bases at J, with 5 bases in the middle. Germline-derived CDR1 and CDR2 are MGHDK and SYGVNS. This CDR3 has 12 amino acids. The DNA for the CDR3 is TGTGCCAGCAGTGGAAGCGGAAACACCATATATTTT. It translates to CASSGSGNTIYF.

The V and J genes are TRBV2 and TRBJ1-4, with D unclear. Germline CDR1 is SNHLY and CDR2 is FYNNEI. V was shortened by 4 bases and J by 8 bases, with 11 bases between the two germline ends. The CDR3 runs 13 residues. CDR3: CASSARTREKLFF. CDR3 bases: TGTGCCAGCAGTGCTCGTACTCGAGAAAAACTGTTTTTT.

This rearrangement joins TRBV20-1 to TRBJ2-5; maybe TRBD2 (6 bases). Trimming shortened V by 4 bases and J by 4 bases, and 7 bases separated the two germline ends. CDR1 DFQATT and CDR2 SNEGSKA come from the germline V gene (reference sequence). The CDR3 extends over 11 amino acids. CDR3 protein: CSAMRGETQYF. In DNA form, the CDR3 reads TGCAGTGCTATGCGGGGAGAGACCCAGTACTTC.

The chain links TRBV24-1 to TRBJ2-7, with 7 bases lining up with TRBD2. CDR1 is KGHDR and CDR2 is SFDVKD in the germline V gene. This CDR3 spans 15 amino acids. After removal of 9 bases from V and 2 bases from J, the junction contained 12 bases not matched to a gene. The CDR3 DNA reads TGTGCCACCTCGGGGAATAGCGGGTCTCCCTACGAGCAGTACTTC. Translated: CATSGNSGSPYEQYF.

The rearrangement uses TRBV29-1 and TRBJ2-1, with 7 bases lining up with TRBD2. This CDR3 spans 17 amino acids. Losses at the gene ends were 3 bases for V and 0 bases for J; bases not matched to a gene: 11. Germline V lookup: CDR1 SQVTM, CDR2 ANQGSEA. For the CDR3, the DNA is TGCAGCGTTGATGGGCTAGCGGATTTGAGCTCCTACAATGAGCAGTTCTTC. The encoded protein is CSVDGLADLSSYNEQFF.